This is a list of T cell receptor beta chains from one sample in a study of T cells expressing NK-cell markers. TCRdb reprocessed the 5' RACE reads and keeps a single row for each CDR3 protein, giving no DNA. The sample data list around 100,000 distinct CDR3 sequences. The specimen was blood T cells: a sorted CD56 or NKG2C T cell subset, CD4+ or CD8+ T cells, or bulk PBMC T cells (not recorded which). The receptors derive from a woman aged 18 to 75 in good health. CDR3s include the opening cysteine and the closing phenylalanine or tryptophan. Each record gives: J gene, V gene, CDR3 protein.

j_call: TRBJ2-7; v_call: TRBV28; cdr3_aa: CASSLLRDISYEQYF
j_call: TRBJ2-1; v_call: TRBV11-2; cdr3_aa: CASSPERVEQFF
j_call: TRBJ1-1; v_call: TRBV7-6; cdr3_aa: CASSFGQGAAEAFF
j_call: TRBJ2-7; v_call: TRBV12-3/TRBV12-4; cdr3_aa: CASSFGTVGYEQYF
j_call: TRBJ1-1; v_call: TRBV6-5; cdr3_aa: CASSYQVGGGTEAFF
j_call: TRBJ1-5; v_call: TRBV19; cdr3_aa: CASGVGNQPQHF
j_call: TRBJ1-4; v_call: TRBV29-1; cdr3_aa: CSVRVAEKLFF
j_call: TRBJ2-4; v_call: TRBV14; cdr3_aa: CASSHPEGMQYF
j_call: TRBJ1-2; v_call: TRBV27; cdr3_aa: CASSLAGQGTLYGYTF
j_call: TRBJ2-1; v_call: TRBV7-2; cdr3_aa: CASVDRTYNEQFF
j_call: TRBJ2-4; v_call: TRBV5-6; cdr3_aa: CASSLDLGELQYF